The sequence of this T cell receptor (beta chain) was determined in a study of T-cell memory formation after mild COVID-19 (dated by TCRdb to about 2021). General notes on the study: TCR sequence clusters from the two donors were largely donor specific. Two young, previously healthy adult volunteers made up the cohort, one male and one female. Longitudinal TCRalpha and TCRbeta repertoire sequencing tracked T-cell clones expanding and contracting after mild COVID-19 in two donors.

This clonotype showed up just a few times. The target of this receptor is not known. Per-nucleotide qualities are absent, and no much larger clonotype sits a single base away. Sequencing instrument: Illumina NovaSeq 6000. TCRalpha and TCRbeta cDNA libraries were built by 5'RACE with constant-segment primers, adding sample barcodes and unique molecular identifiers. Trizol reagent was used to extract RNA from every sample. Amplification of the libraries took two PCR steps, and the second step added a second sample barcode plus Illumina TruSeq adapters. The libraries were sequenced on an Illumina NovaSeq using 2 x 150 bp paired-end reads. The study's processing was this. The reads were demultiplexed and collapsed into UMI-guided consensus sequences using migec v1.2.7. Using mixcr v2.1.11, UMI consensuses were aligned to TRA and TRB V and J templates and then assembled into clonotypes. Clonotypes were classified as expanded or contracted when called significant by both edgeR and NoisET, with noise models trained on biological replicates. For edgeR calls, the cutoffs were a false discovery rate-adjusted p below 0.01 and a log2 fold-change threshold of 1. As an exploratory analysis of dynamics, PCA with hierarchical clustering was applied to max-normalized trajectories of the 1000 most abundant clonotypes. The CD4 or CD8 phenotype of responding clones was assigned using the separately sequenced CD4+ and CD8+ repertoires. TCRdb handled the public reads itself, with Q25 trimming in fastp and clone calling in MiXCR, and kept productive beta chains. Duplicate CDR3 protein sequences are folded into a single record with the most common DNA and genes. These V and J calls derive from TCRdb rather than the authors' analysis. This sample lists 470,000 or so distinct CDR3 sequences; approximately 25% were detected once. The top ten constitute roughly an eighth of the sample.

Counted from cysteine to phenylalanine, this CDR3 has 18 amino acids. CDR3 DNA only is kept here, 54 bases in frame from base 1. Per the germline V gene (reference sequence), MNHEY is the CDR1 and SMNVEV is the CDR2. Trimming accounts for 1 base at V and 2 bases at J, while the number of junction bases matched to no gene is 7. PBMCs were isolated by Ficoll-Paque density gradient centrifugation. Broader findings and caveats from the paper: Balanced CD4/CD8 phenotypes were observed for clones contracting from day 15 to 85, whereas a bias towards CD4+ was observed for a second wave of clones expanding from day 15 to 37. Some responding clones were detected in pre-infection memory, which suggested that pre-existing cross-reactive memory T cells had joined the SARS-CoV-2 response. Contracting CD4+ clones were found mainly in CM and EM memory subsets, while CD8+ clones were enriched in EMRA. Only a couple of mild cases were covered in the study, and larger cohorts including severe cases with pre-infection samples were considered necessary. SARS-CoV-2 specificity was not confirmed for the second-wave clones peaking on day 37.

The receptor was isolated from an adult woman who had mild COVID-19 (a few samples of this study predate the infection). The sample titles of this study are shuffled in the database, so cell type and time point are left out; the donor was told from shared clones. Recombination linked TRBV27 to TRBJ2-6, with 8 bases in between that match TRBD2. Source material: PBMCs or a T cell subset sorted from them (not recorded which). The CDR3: CASSLLFGRAPGANVLTF. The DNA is TGTGCCAGCAGTTTATTATTCGGGAGGGCCCCTGGGGCCAACGTCCTGACTTTC.